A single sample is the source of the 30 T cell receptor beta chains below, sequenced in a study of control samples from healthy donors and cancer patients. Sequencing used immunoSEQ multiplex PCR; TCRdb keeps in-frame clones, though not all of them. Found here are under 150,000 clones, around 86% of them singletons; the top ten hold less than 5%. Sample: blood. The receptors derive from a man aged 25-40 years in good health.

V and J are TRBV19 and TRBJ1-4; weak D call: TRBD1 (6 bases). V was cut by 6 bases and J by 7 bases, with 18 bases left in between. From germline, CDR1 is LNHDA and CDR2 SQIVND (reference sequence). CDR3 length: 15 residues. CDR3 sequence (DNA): TGTGCCAGTAGAGACCCGGGGGGCGCCTTTGAAAAACTGTTTTTT. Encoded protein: CASRDPGGAFEKLFF.

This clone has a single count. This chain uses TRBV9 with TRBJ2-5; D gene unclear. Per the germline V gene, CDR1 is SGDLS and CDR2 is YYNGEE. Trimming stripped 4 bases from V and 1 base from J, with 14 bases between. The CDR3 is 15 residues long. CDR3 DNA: TGTGCCAGCAGCCCTCCTTCTAAAGGCCAAGAGACCCAGTACTTC. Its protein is CASSPPSKGQETQYF.

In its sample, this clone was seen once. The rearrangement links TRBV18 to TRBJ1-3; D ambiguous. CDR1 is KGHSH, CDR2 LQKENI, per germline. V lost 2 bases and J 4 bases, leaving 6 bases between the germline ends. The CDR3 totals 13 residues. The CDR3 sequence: CASSPVSGNTIYF. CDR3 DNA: TGTGCCAGCTCACCAGTCAGCGGAAACACCATATATTTT.

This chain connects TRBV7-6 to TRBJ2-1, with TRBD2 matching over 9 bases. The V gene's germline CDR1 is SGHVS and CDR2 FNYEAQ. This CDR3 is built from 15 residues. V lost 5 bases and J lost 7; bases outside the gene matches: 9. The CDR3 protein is CASSPEGGRGNEQFF. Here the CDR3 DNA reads TGTGCCAGCAGCCCCGAGGGCGGGAGGGGAAATGAGCAGTTCTTC.

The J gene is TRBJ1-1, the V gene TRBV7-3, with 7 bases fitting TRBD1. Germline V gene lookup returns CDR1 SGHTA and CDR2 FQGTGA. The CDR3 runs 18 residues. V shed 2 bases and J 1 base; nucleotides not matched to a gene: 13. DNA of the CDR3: TGTGCCAGCAGCTTAGGACCGACTAGGTGGACAGGGAACACTGAAGCTTTCTTT. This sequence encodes CASSLGPTRWTGNTEAFF.

In DNA form, the CDR3 reads TGCGCCAGCAGCCAAGAAAGGGAGGCGACTAGTAAGAATGAGCAGTTCTTC. Its protein is CASSQEREATSKNEQFF. This chain uses TRBV4-3 with TRBJ2-1, with D perhaps matching TRBD2 (6 bases). Germline V gives CDR1 LGHNA, CDR2 YSLEER. The ends were cut back, 0 bases at V and 7 bases at J, with 19 bases in the middle. This CDR3 is built from 17 residues.

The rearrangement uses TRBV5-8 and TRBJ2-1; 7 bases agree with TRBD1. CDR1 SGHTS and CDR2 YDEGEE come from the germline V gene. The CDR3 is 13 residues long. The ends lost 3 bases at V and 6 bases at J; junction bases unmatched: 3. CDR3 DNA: TGTGCCAGCAGCTCGTACAGGGGCAATGAGCAGTTCTTC. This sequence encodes CASSSYRGNEQFF.

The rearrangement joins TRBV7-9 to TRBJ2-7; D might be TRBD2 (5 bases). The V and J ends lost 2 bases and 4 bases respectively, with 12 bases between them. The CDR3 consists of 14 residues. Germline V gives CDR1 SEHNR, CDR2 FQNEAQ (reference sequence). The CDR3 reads CASSLPGLSYEQYF. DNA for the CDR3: TGTGCCAGCAGCTTACCGGGGTTGTCGTACGAGCAGTACTTC.

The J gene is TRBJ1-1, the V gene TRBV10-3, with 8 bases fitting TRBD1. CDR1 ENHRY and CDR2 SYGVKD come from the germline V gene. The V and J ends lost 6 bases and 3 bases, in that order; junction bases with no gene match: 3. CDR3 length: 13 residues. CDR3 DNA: TGTGCCATCAGCACGGACAGGGACACTGAAGCTTTCTTT. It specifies CAISTDRDTEAFF.

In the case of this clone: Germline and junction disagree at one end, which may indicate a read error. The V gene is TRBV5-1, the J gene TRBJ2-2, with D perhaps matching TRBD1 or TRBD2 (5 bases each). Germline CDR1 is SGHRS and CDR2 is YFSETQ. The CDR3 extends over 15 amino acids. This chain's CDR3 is CASSLGQEDTRELFF. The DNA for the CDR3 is TGCGCCAGCAGCTTGGGGCAGGAGGACACCAGGGAGCTGTTTTTT.

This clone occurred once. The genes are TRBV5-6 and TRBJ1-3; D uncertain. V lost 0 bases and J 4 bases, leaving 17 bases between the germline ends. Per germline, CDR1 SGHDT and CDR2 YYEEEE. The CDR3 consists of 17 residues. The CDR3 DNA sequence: TGTGCCAGCAGCTTGGGGATCGGTCCTACCTCGGGAAACACCATATATTTT. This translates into CASSLGIGPTSGNTIYF.

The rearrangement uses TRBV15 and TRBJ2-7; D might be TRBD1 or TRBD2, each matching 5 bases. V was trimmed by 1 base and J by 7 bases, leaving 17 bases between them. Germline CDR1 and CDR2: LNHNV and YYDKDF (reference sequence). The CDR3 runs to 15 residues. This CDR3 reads CATSRVFQRGPEQYF. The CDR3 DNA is TGTGCCACCAGCAGAGTTTTCCAGAGGGGCCCAGAGCAGTACTTC. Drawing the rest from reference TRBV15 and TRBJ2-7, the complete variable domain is DAMVIQNPRYQVTQFGKPVTLSCSQTLNHNVMYWYQQKSSQAPKLLFHYYDKDFNNEADTPDNFQSRRPNTSFCFLDIRSPGLGDTAMYLCATSRVFQRGPEQYFGPGTRLTVT.

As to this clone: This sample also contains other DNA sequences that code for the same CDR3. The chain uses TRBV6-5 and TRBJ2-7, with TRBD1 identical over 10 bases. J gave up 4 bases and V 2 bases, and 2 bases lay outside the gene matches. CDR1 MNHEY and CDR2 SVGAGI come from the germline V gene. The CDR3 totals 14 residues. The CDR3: CASSYRGQGYEQYF. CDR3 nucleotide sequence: TGTGCCAGCAGTTACCGGGGACAGGGGTACGAGCAGTACTTC.

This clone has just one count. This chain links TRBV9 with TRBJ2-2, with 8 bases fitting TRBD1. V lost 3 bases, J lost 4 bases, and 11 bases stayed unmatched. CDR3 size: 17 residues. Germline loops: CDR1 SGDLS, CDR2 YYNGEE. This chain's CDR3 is CASSAKTGERITGELFF. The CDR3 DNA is TGTGCCAGCAGCGCCAAGACAGGGGAAAGAATCACCGGGGAGCTGTTTTTT. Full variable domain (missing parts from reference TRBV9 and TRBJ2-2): DSGVTQTPKHLITATGQRVTLRCSPRSGDLSVYWYQQSLDQGLQFLIQYYNGEERAKGNILERFSAQQFPDLHSELNLSSLELGDSALYFCASSAKTGERITGELFFGEGSRLTVL.

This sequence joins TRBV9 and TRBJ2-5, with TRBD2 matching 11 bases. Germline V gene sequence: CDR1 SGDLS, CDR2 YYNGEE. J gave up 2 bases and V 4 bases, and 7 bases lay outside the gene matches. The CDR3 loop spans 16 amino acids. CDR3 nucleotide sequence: TGTGCCAGCAGCACTGGGGCTAGCGGGGGGCAAGAGACCCAGTACTTC. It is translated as CASSTGASGGQETQYF.

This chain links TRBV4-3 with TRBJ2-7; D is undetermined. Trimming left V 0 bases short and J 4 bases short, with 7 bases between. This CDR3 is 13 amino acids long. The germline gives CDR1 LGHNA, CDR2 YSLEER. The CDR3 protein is CASSQDRRYEQYF. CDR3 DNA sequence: TGCGCCAGCAGCCAAGATCGTCGGTACGAGCAGTACTTC.

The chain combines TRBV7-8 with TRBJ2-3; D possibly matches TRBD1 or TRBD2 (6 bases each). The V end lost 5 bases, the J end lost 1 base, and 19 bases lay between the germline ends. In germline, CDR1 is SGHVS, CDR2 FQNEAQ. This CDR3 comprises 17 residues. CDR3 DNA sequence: TGTGCCAGCAGCCATCCTACGGGGGCAGGGGGCACAGATACGCAGTATTTT. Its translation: CASSHPTGAGGTDTQYF. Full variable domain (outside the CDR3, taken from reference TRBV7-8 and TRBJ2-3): GAGVSQSPRYKVAKRGQDVALRCDPISGHVSLFWYQQALGQGPEFLTYFQNEAQLDKSGLPSDRFFAERPEGSVSTLKIQRTQQEDSAVYLCASSHPTGAGGTDTQYFGPGTRLTVL.

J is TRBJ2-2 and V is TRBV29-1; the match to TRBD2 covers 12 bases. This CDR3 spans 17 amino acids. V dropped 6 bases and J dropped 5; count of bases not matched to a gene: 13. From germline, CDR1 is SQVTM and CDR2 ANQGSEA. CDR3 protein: CSVISRGLAGSTGELFF. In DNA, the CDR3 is TGCAGCGTCATCTCACGCGGACTAGCGGGAAGTACCGGGGAGCTGTTTTTT.

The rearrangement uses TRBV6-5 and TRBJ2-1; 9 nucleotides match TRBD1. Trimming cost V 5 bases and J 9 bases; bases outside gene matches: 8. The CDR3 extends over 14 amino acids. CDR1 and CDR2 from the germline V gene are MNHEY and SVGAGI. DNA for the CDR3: TGTGCCAGCAGTCCTAGGACAGGGGATGGTGAGCAGTTCTTC. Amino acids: CASSPRTGDGEQFF.

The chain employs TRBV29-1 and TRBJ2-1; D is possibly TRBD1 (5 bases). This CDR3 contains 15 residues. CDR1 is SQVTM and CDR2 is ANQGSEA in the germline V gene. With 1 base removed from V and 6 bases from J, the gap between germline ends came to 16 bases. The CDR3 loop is CSVEGAQGLINEQFF. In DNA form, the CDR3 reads TGCAGCGTTGAAGGTGCGCAGGGCCTAATCAATGAGCAGTTCTTC.

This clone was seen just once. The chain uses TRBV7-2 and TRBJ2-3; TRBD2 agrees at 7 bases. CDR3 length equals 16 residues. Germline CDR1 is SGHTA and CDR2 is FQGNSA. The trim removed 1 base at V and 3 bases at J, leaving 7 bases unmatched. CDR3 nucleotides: TGTGCCAGCAGCTTAGGGTGGGGGGGAGCGACAGATACGCAGTATTTT. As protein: CASSLGWGGATDTQYF.

CDR3 sequence reads: CASSLDGREQYF. The CDR3 DNA reads TGCGCCAGCAGCTTGGATGGACGCGAGCAGTACTTC. The rearrangement links TRBV5-1 to TRBJ2-7; D uncertain. This CDR3 has 12 amino acids. Trimming took off 0 bases at V and 6 bases at J, with 7 bases between the two ends. Germline V gene sequence: CDR1 SGHRS, CDR2 YFSETQ.

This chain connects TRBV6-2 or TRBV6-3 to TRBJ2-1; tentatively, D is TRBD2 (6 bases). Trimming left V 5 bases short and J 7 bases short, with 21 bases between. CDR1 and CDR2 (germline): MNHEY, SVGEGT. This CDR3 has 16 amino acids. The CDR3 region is CASSTGGGLRSNEQFF. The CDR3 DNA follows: TGTGCCAGCAGTACCGGTGGGGGACTCAGGTCAAATGAGCAGTTCTTC.

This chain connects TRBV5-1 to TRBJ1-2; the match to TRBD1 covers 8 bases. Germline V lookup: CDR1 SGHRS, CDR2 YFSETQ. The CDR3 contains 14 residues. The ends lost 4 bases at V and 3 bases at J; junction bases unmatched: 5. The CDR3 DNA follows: TGCGCCAGCAGCAAGTGGACAGGGCACTATGGCTACACCTTC. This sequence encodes CASSKWTGHYGYTF.

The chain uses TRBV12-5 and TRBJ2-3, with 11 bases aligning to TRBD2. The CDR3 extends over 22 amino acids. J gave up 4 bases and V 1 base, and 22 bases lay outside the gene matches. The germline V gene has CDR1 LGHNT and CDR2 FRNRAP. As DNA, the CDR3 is TGTGCTAGTGGTTTGGGGCCTATGACAGGGGTGATAGCGGGAGGGCCCCCAGATACGCAGTATTTT. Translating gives CASGLGPMTGVIAGGPPDTQYF. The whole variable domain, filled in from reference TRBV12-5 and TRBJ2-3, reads DARVTQTPRHKVTEMGQEVTMRCQPILGHNTVFWYRQTMMQGLELLAYFRNRAPLDDSGMPKDRFSAEMPDATLATLKIQPSEPRDSAVYFCASGLGPMTGVIAGGPPDTQYFGPGTRLTVL.

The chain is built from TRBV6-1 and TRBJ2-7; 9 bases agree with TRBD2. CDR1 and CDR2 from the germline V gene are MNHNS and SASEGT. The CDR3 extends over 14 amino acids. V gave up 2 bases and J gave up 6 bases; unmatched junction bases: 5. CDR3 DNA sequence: TGTGCCAGCAGTGAACTTAGGACTAGCGTCGAGCAGTACTTC. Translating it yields CASSELRTSVEQYF.

The CDR3 DNA follows: TGTGCCAGCAGAGAGACAGGGTTGGGTGAAAAACTGTTTTTT. It specifies CASRETGLGEKLFF. The chain is built from TRBV2 and TRBJ1-4, with 7 bases identical to TRBD1. CDR3 length: 14 residues. Per germline, CDR1 SNHLY and CDR2 FYNNEI. J lost 7 bases, V lost 6 bases, and 8 bases had no gene match.

In DNA, the CDR3 is TGTGCCAGCAGAGGACTTTTGAGCTCCTACGAGCAGTACTTC. Protein sequence: CASRGLLSSYEQYF. The rearrangement links TRBV6-5 to TRBJ2-7; possible D gene TRBD2, 5 bases. The CDR3 length is 14 residues. Germline loops: CDR1 MNHEY, CDR2 SVGAGI. V shed 6 bases and J shed 0 bases, with 12 bases lying between them.

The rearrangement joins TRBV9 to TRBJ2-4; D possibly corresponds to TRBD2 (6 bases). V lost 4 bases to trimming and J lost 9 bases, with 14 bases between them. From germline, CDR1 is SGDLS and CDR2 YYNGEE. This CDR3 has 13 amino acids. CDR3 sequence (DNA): TGTGCCAGCAGCCCGGGACTTCAGGGCATTCAGTACTTC. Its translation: CASSPGLQGIQYF. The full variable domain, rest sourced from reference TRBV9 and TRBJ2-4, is DSGVTQTPKHLITATGQRVTLRCSPRSGDLSVYWYQQSLDQGLQFLIQYYNGEERAKGNILERFSAQQFPDLHSELNLSSLELGDSALYFCASSPGLQGIQYFGAGTRLSVL.

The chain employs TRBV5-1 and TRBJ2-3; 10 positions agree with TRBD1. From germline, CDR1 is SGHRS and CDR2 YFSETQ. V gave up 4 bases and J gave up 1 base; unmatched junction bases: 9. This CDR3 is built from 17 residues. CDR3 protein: CASSHLPGTGGTDTQYF. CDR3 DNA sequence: TGCGCCAGCAGCCACCTCCCAGGGACAGGGGGCACAGATACGCAGTATTTT.